The text below deals with one T cell receptor (beta chain). Antigen specificity is unknown. The sample originates from a study of cytomegalovirus exposure and HLA in healthy donors. General observations from the study: Most TCRs appeared rarely, but some public TCRs recurred in many donors. In a later analysis, approximately 15,000 TCR beta sequences were associated with HLA alleles at 0.05 false discovery rate. Follow-up analysis later connected one missense variant in DCLRE1C with trimming of TCR beta V- and J-genes. TCR association rates varied by HLA locus in a later analysis, with DRB1 highest and HLA-C lowest.

Trimming took 4 bases from V and 2 from J; bases not matched to a gene: 10. Germline lookup yields CDR1 SEHNR and CDR2 FQNEAQ (reference sequence). The CDR3 extends over 17 amino acids. Primers: 60 Vbeta forward and 13 Jbeta reverse. The table came from immunoSEQ multiplex PCR; TCRdb's copy has only in-frame clones and leaves some out. In the table there are 200,000 to 250,000 clones, 77% of which are singletons. The chain couples TRBV7-9 to TRBJ2-7, with 11 bases identical to TRBD2. The receptor's source is a woman aged 55 to 70 in good health and CMV-seropositive. The source material was PBMCs. The CDR3, as DNA: TGTGCCAGCAGCTCCTTGGGGGGTAGCGGGGGGGCCTACGAGCAGTACTTC. Translation: CASSSLGGSGGAYEQYF.